Sequencing of this T cell receptor (beta chain) was carried out in a study of CD8+ T cells in alopecia areata. The sample's treatment: oral pan-JAK inhibitor, 5-10 mg twice daily. Overall study findings and caveats: One nonresponder leaves baseline CD8+ expansion's link to response uncertain. Compared with normal scalp, lesional scalp had higher clonality and more expanded CD8+ clones. Shared TCR sequences were less clear between patients than in mice, possibly partly from HLA diversity.

In the case of this clone: What it binds is unknown.

The authors extracted RNA and reverse transcribed it into cDNA as the sequencing template. Assay used: immunoSEQ multiplex PCR; TCRdb lists only in-frame clones, some missing. The sample includes about 160,000 clones, 65% of them seen just once. Sample: CD4+ T cells sorted from blood, taken at week 4, from a patient treated with tofacitinib. The receptor was isolated from a human donor with alopecia areata.

As DNA, the CDR3 is TGTGCCAGCAGCGAAGGGACAGGGGTTAATGAGCAGTTCTTC. Translating it yields CASSEGTGVNEQFF. The rearrangement links TRBV11-1 to TRBJ2-1; 10 bases map to TRBD1. The CDR3 has 14 amino acids. The ends lost 5 bases at V and 7 bases at J; junction bases unmatched: 5. Per germline, CDR1 SGHAT and CDR2 FQDESV (reference sequence).